This T cell receptor (beta chain) was identified during a study of T cell clones after liver transplantation. The CDR3 is 14 residues long. Germline V lookup: CDR1 SGHRS, CDR2 YFSETQ. Trimming left V 4 bases short and J 4 bases short, with 12 bases between. Assay used: immunoSEQ multiplex PCR; TCRdb lists only in-frame clones, some missing. The sample contains 95,000 to 130,000 clones, around nine tenths of which appear only once. This rearrangement joins TRBV5-1 to TRBJ2-1, with TRBD1 as a possible D gene (5 bases). Sequenced here: CD4+ T cells from blood, sampled 12 months after liver transplant. The TCR originated in a human patient who received a liver transplant. A share of the T cells may be of graft donor origin. CDR3 nucleotides: TGCGCCAGCAGCCTGGGGCAGGAGTACAATGAGCAGTTCTTC. Protein product: CASSLGQEYNEQFF.